This T cell receptor beta chain is drawn from a study of cytomegalovirus exposure and HLA in healthy donors. Repertoires were generated with immunoSEQ multiplex PCR, while TCRdb's copy carries only in-frame clones and drops some. The data contain 300,000 or so clones, approximately 88% of them seen just once; the ten biggest clones take up around 0.88%. The CDR3 contains 15 residues. The germline CDR1 and CDR2 sequences are MNHNY and SVGAGI (reference sequence). Trimming took off 2 bases at V and 10 bases at J, with 15 bases between the two ends. This TCR was sampled from a man aged 25-45 years in good health and CMV-seronegative. The chain is built from TRBV6-6 and TRBJ1-6; unclear D gene. Sequenced material: PBMCs. CDR3 nucleotides: TGTGCCAGCAGTTACGTTTCTTTTCCCTCCTCACCCCTCCACTTT. It encodes CASSYVSFPSSPLHF.